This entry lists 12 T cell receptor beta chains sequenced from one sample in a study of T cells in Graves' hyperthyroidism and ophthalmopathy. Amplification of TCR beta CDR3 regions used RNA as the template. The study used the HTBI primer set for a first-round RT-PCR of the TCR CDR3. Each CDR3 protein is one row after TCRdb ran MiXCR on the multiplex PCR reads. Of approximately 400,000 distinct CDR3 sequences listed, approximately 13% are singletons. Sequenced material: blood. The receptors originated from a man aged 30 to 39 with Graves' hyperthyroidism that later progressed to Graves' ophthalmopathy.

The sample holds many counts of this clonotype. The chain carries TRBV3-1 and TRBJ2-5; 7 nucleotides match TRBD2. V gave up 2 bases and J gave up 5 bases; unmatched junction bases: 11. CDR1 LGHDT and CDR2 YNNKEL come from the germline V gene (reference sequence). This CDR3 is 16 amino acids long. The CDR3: CASSQSGAGRGETQYF. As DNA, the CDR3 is TGTGCCAGCAGCCAAAGCGGGGCGGGGAGAGGGGAGACCCAGTACTTC.

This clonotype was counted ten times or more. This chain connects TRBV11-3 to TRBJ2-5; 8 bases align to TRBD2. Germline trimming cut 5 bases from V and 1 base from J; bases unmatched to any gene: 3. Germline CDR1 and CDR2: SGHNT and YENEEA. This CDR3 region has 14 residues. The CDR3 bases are TGTGCCAGCAGCCGGGGGGGAGGCCAAGAGACCCAGTACTTC. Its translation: CASSRGGGQETQYF.

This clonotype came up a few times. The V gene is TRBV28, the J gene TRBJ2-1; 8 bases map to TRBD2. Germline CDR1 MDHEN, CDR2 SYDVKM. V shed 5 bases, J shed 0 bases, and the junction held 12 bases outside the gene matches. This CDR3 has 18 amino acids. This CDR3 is CASSPRTSLKSSYNEQFF. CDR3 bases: TGTGCCAGCAGTCCGAGGACTAGCCTAAAGAGCTCCTACAATGAGCAGTTCTTC.

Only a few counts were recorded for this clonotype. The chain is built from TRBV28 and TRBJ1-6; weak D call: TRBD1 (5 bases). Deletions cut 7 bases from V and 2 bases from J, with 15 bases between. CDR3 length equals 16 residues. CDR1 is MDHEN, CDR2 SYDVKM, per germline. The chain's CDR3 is CASKIQGGTYNSPLHF. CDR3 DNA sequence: TGTGCCAGCAAAATCCAGGGTGGGACCTATAATTCACCCCTCCACTTT. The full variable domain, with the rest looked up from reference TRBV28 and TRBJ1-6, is DVKVTQSSRYLVKRTGEKVFLECVQDMDHENMFWYRQDPGLGLRLIYFSYDVKMKEKGDIPEGYSVSREKKERFSLILESASTNQTSMYLCASKIQGGTYNSPLHFGNGTRLTVT.

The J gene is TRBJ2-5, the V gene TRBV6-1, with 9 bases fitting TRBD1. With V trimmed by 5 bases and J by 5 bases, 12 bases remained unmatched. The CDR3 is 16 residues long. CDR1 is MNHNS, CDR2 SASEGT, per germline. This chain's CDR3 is CASSRQGQGILETQYF. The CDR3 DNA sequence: TGTGCCAGCAGTCGCCAGGGACAGGGTATTCTGGAGACCCAGTACTTC.

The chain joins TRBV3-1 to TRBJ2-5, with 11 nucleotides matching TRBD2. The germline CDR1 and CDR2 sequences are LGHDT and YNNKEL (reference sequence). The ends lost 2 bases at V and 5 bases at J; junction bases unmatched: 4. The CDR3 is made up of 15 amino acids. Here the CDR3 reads CASSQSSGGTETQYF. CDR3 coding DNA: TGTGCCAGCAGCCAATCTAGCGGGGGGACTGAGACCCAGTACTTC.

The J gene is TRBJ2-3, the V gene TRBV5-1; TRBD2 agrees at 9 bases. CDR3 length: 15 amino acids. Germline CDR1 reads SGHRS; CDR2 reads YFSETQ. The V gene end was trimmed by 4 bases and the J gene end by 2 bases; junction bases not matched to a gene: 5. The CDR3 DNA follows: TGCGCCAGCAGCCCGGGGACTAGCACCACAGATACGCAGTATTTT. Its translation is CASSPGTSTTDTQYF.

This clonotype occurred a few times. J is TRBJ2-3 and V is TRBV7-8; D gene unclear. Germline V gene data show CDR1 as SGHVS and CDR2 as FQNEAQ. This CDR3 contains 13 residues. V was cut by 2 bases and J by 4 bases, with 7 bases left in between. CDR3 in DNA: TGTGCCAGCAGCTTATCGCTATCAGATACGCAGTATTTT. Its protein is CASSLSLSDTQYF.

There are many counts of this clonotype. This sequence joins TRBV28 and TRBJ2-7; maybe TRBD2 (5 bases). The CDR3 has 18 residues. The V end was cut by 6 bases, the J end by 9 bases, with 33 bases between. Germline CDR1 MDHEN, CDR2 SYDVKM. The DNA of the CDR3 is TGTGCCAGCAGGCCTTTGGATGAAGGGAGCATCCCCACAATCGGGCAGTACTTC. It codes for CASRPLDEGSIPTIGQYF. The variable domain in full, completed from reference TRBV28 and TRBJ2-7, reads DVKVTQSSRYLVKRTGEKVFLECVQDMDHENMFWYRQDPGLGLRLIYFSYDVKMKEKGDIPEGYSVSREKKERFSLILESASTNQTSMYLCASRPLDEGSIPTIGQYFGPGTRLTVT.

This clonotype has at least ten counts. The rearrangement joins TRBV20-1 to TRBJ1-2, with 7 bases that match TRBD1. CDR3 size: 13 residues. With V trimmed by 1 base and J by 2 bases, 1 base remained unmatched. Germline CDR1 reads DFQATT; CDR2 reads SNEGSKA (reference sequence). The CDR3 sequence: CSARGQGNYGYTF. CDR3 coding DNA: TGCAGTGCTAGAGGACAGGGAAACTATGGCTACACCTTC.

For the CDR3, the DNA is TGTGCCAGCAGTTACTCGGTGGGCAGCACAGATACGCAGTATTTT. Its translation: CASSYSVGSTDTQYF. The chain carries TRBV6-2 or TRBV6-3 and TRBJ2-3; D gene uncertain. Germline V gene sequence: CDR1 MNHEY, CDR2 SVGEGT. The germline V and J ends were trimmed by 0 bases and 0 bases, with 7 bases remaining between them. The CDR3 has 15 residues.

The CDR3 sequence is CAISQTVNTEAFF. The CDR3 bases are TGTGCCATCAGCCAGACAGTGAACACTGAAGCTTTCTTT. This chain connects TRBV10-3 to TRBJ1-1; D may be TRBD1 (5 bases). The CDR3 runs to 13 residues. Germline CDR1 and CDR2: ENHRY and SYGVKD. Deletions cut 6 bases from V and 0 bases from J, with 8 bases between.